These 25 T cell receptor beta chains were all obtained from the same sample, sequenced in a study of blood T cell repertoires in COVID-19. The assay was immunoSEQ multiplex PCR, and TCRdb's table has in-frame clones only and misses some. Among about 250,000 clones listed, approximately 86% were seen once. Sample: peripheral blood. The receptors come from a woman between 55 and 75 years old with active or convalescent COVID-19.

The CDR3 DNA reads TGTGCCAGCAGCTTCCCCTCTCTTTCCAATGAGCAGTTCTTC. This sequence encodes CASSFPSLSNEQFF. This chain connects TRBV7-8 to TRBJ2-1; D ambiguous. Per germline, CDR1 SGHVS and CDR2 FQNEAQ. The CDR3 covers 14 residues. V lost 3 bases and J lost 6, with 12 bases in between.

About this clone: Additional DNA sequences in this sample encode the identical CDR3. This chain joins TRBV18 and TRBJ1-5, with 9 bases matching TRBD1. V dropped 3 bases and J dropped 1; count of bases not matched to a gene: 1. From germline, CDR1 is KGHSH and CDR2 LQKENI. The CDR3 loop spans 15 amino acids. The chain's CDR3 is CASSPTGGSNQPQHF. The CDR3 region has the DNA TGTGCCAGCTCACCGACAGGGGGGAGCAATCAGCCCCAGCATTTT.

This clone has a single count. This chain joins TRBV15 and TRBJ2-3; 8 positions agree with TRBD2. This CDR3 spans 17 amino acids. V gave up 4 bases and J gave up 2 bases; unmatched junction bases: 11. CDR1 and CDR2 from the germline V gene are LNHNV and YYDKDF (reference sequence). CDR3 sequence: CATSTGWSGGNTDTQYF. The CDR3 bases are TGTGCCACCAGCACCGGGTGGAGCGGGGGAAACACAGATACGCAGTATTTT. Combining the CDR3 with reference TRBV15 and TRBJ2-3 gives the whole variable domain DAMVIQNPRYQVTQFGKPVTLSCSQTLNHNVMYWYQQKSSQAPKLLFHYYDKDFNNEADTPDNFQSRRPNTSFCFLDIRSPGLGDTAMYLCATSTGWSGGNTDTQYFGPGTRLTVL.

Here the CDR3 DNA reads TGTGCCAGTACCCAACGGGGCTACAGGGGTGGGCGCAATCAGCCCCAGCATTTT. It translates to CASTQRGYRGGRNQPQHF. This chain uses TRBV19 with TRBJ1-5; 7 nucleotides line up with TRBD1. J was trimmed by 2 bases and V by 7 bases; bases with no gene match: 17. The CDR3 runs to 18 residues. Germline V lookup: CDR1 LNHDA, CDR2 SQIVND (reference sequence).

The CDR3 loop is CASSLWPGGSYEQYF. The CDR3 coding sequence is TGTGCCAGCAGCTTGTGGCCAGGGGGTTCCTACGAGCAGTACTTC. The chain employs TRBV5-8 and TRBJ2-7, with TRBD1 matching 7 bases. Germline V gene sequence: CDR1 SGHTS, CDR2 YDEGEE. The CDR3 covers 15 residues. The J segment lost 1 base and the V segment lost 1 base, leaving 5 bases of the junction unmatched.

This clone turned up a few times. The chain is built from TRBV10-1 and TRBJ2-3; 13 bases agree with TRBD2. Germline V gene sequence: CDR1 WNHNN, CDR2 SYGVQD (reference sequence). The CDR3 totals 16 residues. Trimming cost V 2 bases and J 5 bases; bases outside gene matches: 4. CDR3 sequence: CASSEGLAGVKDTQYF. CDR3 DNA sequence: TGCGCCAGCAGTGAGGGACTAGCGGGAGTGAAAGATACGCAGTATTTT.

This chain links TRBV30 with TRBJ2-7, with TRBD2 identical over 12 bases. V shed 3 bases and J 7 bases; nucleotides not matched to a gene: 13. The CDR3 covers 16 residues. The V gene's germline CDR1 is GTSNPN and CDR2 SVGIG (reference sequence). Here the CDR3 DNA reads TGTGCCTGGAGCCCTCGACTAGCGGGAGTCTCGCGGGAGCAGTACTTC. Protein product: CAWSPRLAGVSREQYF.

The chain couples TRBV30 to TRBJ2-7, with 9 bases identical to TRBD1. Germline CDR1 GTSNPN, CDR2 SVGIG (reference sequence). After removal of 3 bases from V and 6 bases from J, the junction contained 6 bases not matched to a gene. This CDR3 is 13 amino acids long. The CDR3 region is CAWSRDREGEQYF. CDR3 coding DNA: TGTGCCTGGAGCCGGGACAGGGAGGGCGAGCAGTACTTC. The full variable domain, rest sourced from reference TRBV30 and TRBJ2-7, is SQTIHQWPATLVQPVGSPLSLECTVEGTSNPNLYWYRQAAGRGLQLLFYSVGIGQISSEVPQNLSASRPQDRQFILSSKKLLLSDSGFYLCAWSRDREGEQYFGPGTRLTVT.

The V call is TRBV5-1, the J call TRBJ2-7, with TRBD2 matching over 8 bases. Germline trimming cut 0 bases from V and 0 bases from J; bases unmatched to any gene: 2. This CDR3 has 15 residues. Per germline, CDR1 SGHRS and CDR2 YFSETQ. This CDR3 reads CASSLVAGSSYEQYF. The DNA of the CDR3 is TGCGCCAGCAGCTTGGTAGCGGGGAGCTCCTACGAGCAGTACTTC.

V and J are TRBV6-5 and TRBJ1-1; 7 bases align to TRBD1. Germline V gives CDR1 MNHEY, CDR2 SVGAGI. The CDR3 totals 13 residues. The V gene end was trimmed by 0 bases and the J gene end by 9 bases; junction bases not matched to a gene: 4. Here the CDR3 reads CASSYSGGRKAFF. For the CDR3, the DNA is TGTGCCAGCAGTTACTCAGGGGGCAGGAAAGCTTTCTTT.

The chain links TRBV12-5 to TRBJ2-7; 9 bases are a match to TRBD1. Germline V gene sequence: CDR1 LGHNT, CDR2 FRNRAP. V was pared by 5 bases and J by 4 bases, with 6 bases of the junction left unmatched. The CDR3 is 14 amino acids. This CDR3 is CASGPRQGDYEQYF. The CDR3 bases are TGTGCTAGTGGTCCTCGACAGGGGGATTACGAGCAGTACTTC.

V gene TRBV14 combines with J gene TRBJ2-3, with 7 bases fitting TRBD1. Germline CDR1 is SGHDN and CDR2 is FVKESK. With V trimmed by 4 bases and J by 7 bases, 17 bases remained unmatched. The CDR3 spans 17 residues. In DNA, the CDR3 is TGTGCCAGCAGCCGAGGACCCGGGACAGCAACGTCATATACGCAGTATTTT. The encoded protein is CASSRGPGTATSYTQYF.

The V call is TRBV28, the J call TRBJ1-2; D might be TRBD1 (5 bases). CDR1 is MDHEN, CDR2 SYDVKM, per germline. Trimming removed 3 bases from V and 3 bases from J, with 5 bases in between. This CDR3 comprises 12 residues. This chain's CDR3 is CASSLGHYGYTF. In DNA, the CDR3 is TGTGCCAGCAGTTTGGGGCACTATGGCTACACCTTC.

This chain joins TRBV24-1 and TRBJ2-3, with D maybe TRBD1 (5 bases). Germline V CDR1 and CDR2: KGHDR, SFDVKD. V shed 7 bases and J shed 3 bases, with 10 bases lying between them. The CDR3 covers 13 residues. The CDR3 sequence: CATRQGWTDTQYF. CDR3 DNA: TGTGCCACCAGGCAGGGTTGGACAGATACGCAGTATTTT.

The chain employs TRBV28 and TRBJ2-3; 7 bases line up with TRBD2. CDR3 length: 15 amino acids. Unmatched junction bases numbered 5, after V lost 5 bases and J lost 0 bases. Germline V CDR1 and CDR2: MDHEN, SYDVKM. CDR3 sequence reads: CASSHLAVSTDTQYF. In nucleotides, the CDR3 is TGTGCCAGCAGTCATCTAGCGGTGAGCACAGATACGCAGTATTTT. The full variable domain, rest sourced from reference TRBV28 and TRBJ2-3, is DVKVTQSSRYLVKRTGEKVFLECVQDMDHENMFWYRQDPGLGLRLIYFSYDVKMKEKGDIPEGYSVSREKKERFSLILESASTNQTSMYLCASSHLAVSTDTQYFGPGTRLTVL.

This sequence joins TRBV6-2 or TRBV6-3 and TRBJ2-1, with TRBD2 identical over 7 bases. The CDR3 is made up of 14 amino acids. Germline values: CDR1 MNHEY, CDR2 SVGEGT. V gave up 4 bases and J gave up 5 bases; unmatched junction bases: 5. CDR3 sequence: CASSSREFDNEQFF. As DNA, the CDR3 is TGTGCCAGCAGTTCGCGGGAGTTCGACAATGAGCAGTTCTTC.

The rearrangement joins TRBV19 to TRBJ2-1; TRBD1 agrees at 10 bases. The germline V gene encodes CDR1 LNHDA and CDR2 SQIVND (reference sequence). Trimming took 4 bases from V and 7 from J; bases not matched to a gene: 13. The CDR3 sequence is 17 residues long. The CDR3 region has the DNA TGTGCCAGTAGTAAGGGCCGGGACAGGGGCTTTAATAATGAGCAGTTCTTC. Translation gives CASSKGRDRGFNNEQFF.

This chain joins TRBV2 and TRBJ1-1; TRBD1 might be the D (5 bases). There are 12 residues in the CDR3. Germline V lookup: CDR1 SNHLY, CDR2 FYNNEI. Between the trimmed V and J ends, which lost 6 bases and 7 bases, there was a span of 12 bases. The CDR3 coding sequence is TGTGCCAGCAGGTATGACAGTAATGAAGCTTTCTTT. Protein product: CASRYDSNEAFF.

The rearrangement links TRBV4-1 to TRBJ1-2, with D perhaps TRBD1 (5 bases). V was cut by 0 bases and J by 8 bases, with 13 bases left in between. CDR1 and CDR2 (germline): MGHRA, YSYEKL. This CDR3 is 14 amino acids long. Written as DNA, the CDR3 is TGCGCCAGCAGCCAAGACACCAGGGTCGACGGCTACACCTTC. As protein: CASSQDTRVDGYTF.

The chain combines TRBV10-2 with TRBJ2-7; 7 bases are a match to TRBD2. The CDR3 is 14 residues long. From germline, CDR1 is WSHSY and CDR2 SAAADI. J was trimmed by 1 base and V by 10 bases; bases with no gene match: 10. The CDR3 spells CATSRLAASYEQYF. CDR3 DNA sequence: TGCGCCACCTCGAGGCTAGCGGCATCCTACGAGCAGTACTTC.

The CDR3: CASSPPTRTGNGYTF. The DNA for the CDR3 is TGTGCCAGCAGCCCCCCCACCCGGACAGGGAATGGCTACACCTTC. V usage is TRBV5-5 and J usage is TRBJ1-2, with TRBD1 matching 8 bases. J was trimmed by 6 bases and V by 4 bases; bases with no gene match: 11. CDR3 size: 15 residues. Germline CDR1 is SGHKS and CDR2 is YYEKEE (reference sequence).

The V and J genes are TRBV11-3 and TRBJ2-3, with 8 bases aligning to TRBD1. The CDR3 extends over 14 amino acids. The germline gives CDR1 SGHNT, CDR2 YENEEA. The junction had 4 bases not matched to a gene; V was cut back by 4 bases and J by 4 bases. The CDR3 coding sequence is TGTGCCAGCAGCTCAGGGGGCGCCCCAGATACGCAGTATTTT. Its translation is CASSSGGAPDTQYF.

The V and J genes are TRBV11-2 and TRBJ2-1; D unresolved. CDR1 and CDR2 from the germline V gene are SGHAT and FQNNGV. This CDR3 comprises 14 residues. Trimming pared 8 bases from V and 5 bases from J, leaving 16 bases between. The CDR3 sequence: CASLLSAWNNEQFF. CDR3 DNA sequence: TGTGCCAGCCTATTGAGCGCCTGGAACAATGAGCAGTTCTTC. Variable domain in full (rest from reference TRBV11-2 and TRBJ2-1): EAGVAQSPRYKIIEKRQSVAFWCNPISGHATLYWYQQILGQGPKLLIQFQNNGVVDDSQLPKDRFSAERLKGVDSTLKIQPAKLEDSAVYLCASLLSAWNNEQFFGPGTRLTVL.

The chain has TRBV9 and TRBJ2-7, with 11 bases identical to TRBD2. The germline V gene encodes CDR1 SGDLS and CDR2 YYNGEE. J lost 5 bases, V lost 2 bases, and 0 bases had no gene match. This CDR3 contains 13 residues. Here the CDR3 reads CASSVSGRDEQYF. DNA for the CDR3: TGTGCCAGCAGCGTTAGCGGGAGGGACGAGCAGTACTTC.

This clone is a singleton in its sample. The chain carries TRBV19 and TRBJ2-3; 11 positions match TRBD2. V gave up 7 bases and J gave up 5 bases; unmatched junction bases: 5. The CDR3 runs 14 residues. The germline V gene encodes CDR1 LNHDA and CDR2 SQIVND (reference sequence). The CDR3 protein is CASTIAGGVDTQYF. CDR3 DNA sequence: TGTGCCAGTACCATAGCGGGGGGGGTAGATACGCAGTATTTT.